The source of this TCR beta chain is a study of CD8+ T cells in alopecia areata (dated 2018 in TCRdb). General notes on the study: The treated patients, all with moderate-to-severe alopecia areata, were enrolled in an open-label pilot trial of oral tofacitinib given at 5 to 10 mg twice daily. Tofacitinib-treated patients had biopsies at baseline and at 4 and 24 weeks of treatment, with a later scalp biopsy in several patients. The study used high-throughput TCRbeta sequencing to examine T cell clonal expansion in alopecia areata, in both the C3H/HeJ mouse model and human patients. Scalp clonality was compared among normal scalp (n=4), patchy alopecia areata scalp (n=8), and alopecia totalis/universalis scalp (n=8). Amplification of TCRbeta CDR3 regions was done by immunoSEQ multiplex PCR using 35 Vbeta forward primers and 13 Jbeta reverse primers. Patients stayed on tofacitinib for 6 to 18 months and then had 6 months of follow-up off drug so that delayed response and recurrence could be assessed. RNA was obtained with the PAXgene miRNA kit for fixed scalp, the miRNeasy kit for PBMCs, and the RNeasy kit for mouse skin. Human TCRbeta sequencing covered scalp tissue and sorted CD4+ and CD8+ peripheral blood T cells from patchy and totalis/universalis alopecia areata patients and healthy controls.

Read against the paper, the sample's time point label means: baseline before oral tofacitinib. Peripheral blood and lesional scalp punch biopsies were obtained from patients with alopecia areata. After PBMCs were isolated by density centrifugation and stained for CD3, CD4 and CD8, a FACSAria was used to sort CD4+ and CD8+ T cells. As for this clone: Its binding antigen is unknown. No clone much larger than this one lies a single base away; base qualities are absent.

Points the paper makes about the study in general: Unlike mouse skin, which is dominated by gammadelta T cells, normal human skin has resident alphabeta T cells that are also sequenced, and this complicates analysis of the scalp TCR repertoire. TCR sequences shared between patients were less clear than in mice, possibly partly because of HLA diversity in the patient population. Compared with normal scalp, lesional scalp, particularly in alopecia totalis/universalis, had higher clonality and more expanded CD8+ clones, which suggests antigenic drive.

Receptor libraries were prepared by the immunoSEQ multiplex PCR assay. RNA was extracted from all samples and reverse transcribed into cDNA, which served as template for TCR sequencing. First-strand cDNA was synthesized using SuperScript III with a 2:1 mix of oligo-dT and random hexamers. A synthetic immune receptor repertoire was used to measure amplification bias, and any remaining bias was corrected computationally. In the original analysis: Raw reads were preprocessed for error removal, and CDR3 was defined according to IMGT conventions as running from the conserved cysteine to phenylalanine. Clonality was calculated as 1 minus Shannon entropy normalized by log2 of the number of productive unique TCRs. Whether each scalp clone was CD4 or CD8 was inferred by checking scalp TCRbeta sequences against the CD4 and CD8 repertoires from sorted blood. TCRdb mirrors the immuneACCESS table, restricted to in-frame sequences. Some clones are absent from its copies; in checked studies, under half trace to an unresolved V gene, and the reason for the others is unknown. The DNA was the basis for D and trimming; V, J and clone size are from that table. In this sample the table shows fewer than 250,000 clones, 50% to 70% of which occur a single time. The leading ten clones occupy around 0.44% of the sample.

From a lookup of the germline V gene (reference sequence), CDR1 and CDR2 are MNHNY and SVGAGI. From its cysteine to its phenylalanine, the CDR3 spans 14 amino acids. The DNA shown is the 42-base CDR3, in frame from base 1. V is pruned by 6 bases and J by 13 bases, leaving 12 bases of the junction without a gene match. The chain joins TRBV6-6 to TRBJ1-6, and TRBD1 matches 7 of the central bases. The sequence came from a human donor with alopecia areata. The specimen was CD4+ T cells sorted from blood, collected at week 0. The DNA is TGTGCCAGCAGCCCTACAGGGGAAAAGGGCCCCCTCCACTTT. This sequence encodes CASSPTGEKGPLHF.